Below are 14 T cell receptor beta chains sequenced from a single sample in a study of T cell repertoires in cytomegalovirus infection. Via MiXCR, TCRdb re-called the reads, giving one row per CDR3 protein. The table has 740,000 or so distinct CDR3 sequences, less than 40% seen once; the top ten hold 2.8%. Sequencing was carried out using PBMCs. Receptors originate from a human donor in good health (CMV status not recorded). Some clones in this sample may be carry-over from other donors' samples.

The chain links TRBV11-2 to TRBJ2-2; D call uncertain. Germline values: CDR1 SGHAT, CDR2 FQNNGV. The germline V and J ends were trimmed by 2 bases and 4 bases, with 14 bases remaining between them. The CDR3 sequence is 16 residues long. CDR3 nucleotides: TGTGCCAGCAGCTTACGATTGGCCAAAGCCACCGGGGAGCTGTTTTTT. Translating it yields CASSLRLAKATGELFF.

In the case of this clonotype: A much larger clonotype is one base distant, so this may be a read error. The chain joins TRBV7-2 to TRBJ2-1; perhaps TRBD1 as D (6 bases). The germline CDR1 and CDR2 sequences are SGHTA and FQGNSA. This CDR3 region has 13 residues. The CDR3 sequence: CASSLAGDNDQFF. The CDR3 nucleotides read TGTGCCAGCAGCTTAGCCGGGGACAATGATCAGTTCTTC.

This clonotype was recorded once. The V gene is TRBV27, the J gene TRBJ1-1, with a tentative D call TRBD1 (5 bases). Between the trimmed V and J ends, which lost 6 bases and 3 bases, there was a span of 20 bases. The CDR3 consists of 16 residues. The germline CDR1 and CDR2 sequences are MNHEY and SMNVEV (reference sequence). Here the CDR3 reads CASSLRAGVLYTEAFF. The CDR3 DNA follows: TGTGCCAGCAGCCTCAGGGCTGGGGTCTTGTACACTGAAGCTTTCTTT.

The rearrangement links TRBV12-3 or TRBV12-4 to TRBJ2-3, with a weak D call TRBD2 (6 bases). The CDR3 runs to 17 residues. Trimming took 0 bases from V and 2 from J, leaving 15 bases between them. In DNA, the CDR3 is TGTGCCAGCAGTTTAGCTACGGGGGTACCTTTCACAGATACGCAGTATTTT. Amino acids: CASSLATGVPFTDTQYF.

This clonotype has only a few counts. V and J are TRBV7-2 and TRBJ2-5; TRBD1 matches at 7 bases. V shed 2 bases, J shed 5 bases, and the junction held 14 bases outside the gene matches. Per germline, CDR1 SGHTA and CDR2 FQGNSA. The CDR3 consists of 17 residues. The CDR3: CASSLQGGLWSGETQYF. The CDR3, as DNA: TGTGCCAGCAGCTTACAAGGGGGCTTGTGGTCTGGGGAGACCCAGTACTTC.

The rearrangement links TRBV20-1 to TRBJ2-1, with D maybe TRBD2 (5 bases). Trimming cost V 2 bases and J 3 bases, with 8 bases left between them. CDR1 is DFQATT, CDR2 SNEGSKA, per germline (reference sequence). The CDR3 sequence is 13 residues long. Here the CDR3 DNA reads TGCAGTGCTAGAAGAGCGGACTACAATGAGCAGTTCTTC. Protein sequence: CSARRADYNEQFF.

This clonotype was seen once. V gene TRBV27 combines with J gene TRBJ2-2; D may be TRBD1 (6 bases). This CDR3 is 15 amino acids long. The ends were cut back, 2 bases at V and 6 bases at J, with 13 bases in the middle. Germline lookup yields CDR1 MNHEY and CDR2 SMNVEV (reference sequence). The CDR3 region is CASSLRGLGAGELFF. As DNA, the CDR3 is TGTGCCAGCAGTTTAAGGGGGTTGGGGGCCGGGGAGCTGTTTTTT.

This clonotype occurred once. The chain has TRBV20-1 and TRBJ2-1; 10 bases are a match to TRBD2. This CDR3 region has 15 residues. Unmatched junction bases numbered 12, after V lost 6 bases and J lost 7 bases. Germline assignment: CDR1 DFQATT and CDR2 SNEGSKA (reference sequence). CDR3 sequence: CSAPSYSGRRNEQFF. The CDR3 DNA reads as TGCAGTGCGCCGAGTTATAGCGGGAGGAGGAATGAGCAGTTCTTC.

The count of this clonotype is one. This chain connects TRBV2 to TRBJ1-1; 8 nucleotides align to TRBD1. J gave up 3 bases and V 2 bases, and 2 bases lay outside the gene matches. The CDR3 extends over 14 amino acids. Germline V gives CDR1 SNHLY, CDR2 FYNNEI. The CDR3 sequence: CASSETGGYTEAFF. DNA for the CDR3: TGTGCCAGCAGTGAAACAGGGGGTTACACTGAAGCTTTCTTT.

The chain has TRBV29-1 and TRBJ2-3; D not certain. Germline CDR1 and CDR2: SQVTM and ANQGSEA. This CDR3 is built from 12 residues. Trimming shortened V by 2 bases and J by 3 bases, and 6 bases separated the two germline ends. CDR3 nucleotides: TGCAGCGTTGAACTTGGGACAGATACGCAGTATTTT. It specifies CSVELGTDTQYF.

This clonotype appeared a few times. The chain is built from TRBV2 and TRBJ1-1; D uncertain. The CDR3 is made up of 11 amino acids. Germline CDR1 is SNHLY and CDR2 is FYNNEI. With 4 bases removed from V and 10 bases from J, the gap between germline ends came to 10 bases. This chain's CDR3 is CASSGIWGAFF. CDR3 nucleotide sequence: TGTGCCAGCAGTGGAATTTGGGGAGCTTTCTTT.

The V and J genes are TRBV15 and TRBJ2-3; 10 nucleotides align to TRBD2. V was pared by 5 bases and J by 4 bases, with 9 bases of the junction left unmatched. The CDR3 consists of 16 residues. Germline CDR1 and CDR2: LNHNV and YYDKDF (reference sequence). The CDR3 here is CATSRRAGGPADTQYF. CDR3 bases: TGTGCCACCAGCCGTCGAGCGGGAGGGCCCGCAGATACGCAGTATTTT. Using reference TRBV15 and TRBJ2-3 for the parts outside the CDR3, the full variable domain is DAMVIQNPRYQVTQFGKPVTLSCSQTLNHNVMYWYQQKSSQAPKLLFHYYDKDFNNEADTPDNFQSRRPNTSFCFLDIRSPGLGDTAMYLCATSRRAGGPADTQYFGPGTRLTVL.

This clonotype was seen more than once but under ten times. V is TRBV7-8 and J is TRBJ2-7; 7 bases agree with TRBD2. CDR3 size: 14 residues. V dropped 6 bases and J dropped 1; count of bases not matched to a gene: 6. Germline CDR1 reads SGHVS; CDR2 reads FQNEAQ. The CDR3 nucleotides are TGTGCCAGCAGTTGGGAGGGCCGGTCCTACGAGCAGTACTTC. It is translated as CASSWEGRSYEQYF.

A few counts support this clonotype. The J gene is TRBJ2-5, the V gene TRBV7-9; no firm D call. The CDR3 sequence is 14 residues long. The V gene lost 2 bases and the J gene lost 0 bases, with 7 bases spanning the gap. The germline V gene encodes CDR1 SEHNR and CDR2 FQNEAQ (reference sequence). As DNA, the CDR3 is TGTGCCAGCAGCTTAACAGAGTACCAAGAGACCCAGTACTTC. Residues: CASSLTEYQETQYF.